A selection of T cell receptor beta chains follows, all from one sample in a study of tumor-infiltrating lymphocytes in primary liver carcinoma. TCRdb fed the multiplex PCR reads into MiXCR, producing one record per CDR3 protein. The sample records almost 200,000 distinct CDR3 sequences, roughly 61% being singletons. The specimen sequenced was peripheral blood. The source of these receptors is a woman aged 55-69 years with primary liver carcinoma and hepatitis B virus infection. CDR3s include the opening cysteine and the closing phenylalanine or tryptophan. Fields, in order: clone size, D gene, V gene, J gene, CDR3 DNA, CDR3 protein. The D gene is left open where the match is weak. Some rows mark clone size as missing; the rest say once, few, many or name a class of expanded clone.

>once|TRBD1|TRBV7-9|TRBJ1-2
TGTGCTAGCAGCTCCCGAGGGACAGGTAACTATGGCTACACCTTC
CASSSRGTGNYGYTF
>.|TRBD1|TRBV4-1|TRBJ2-7
TGCGCCGGCAACCAAGCAATAGACAGGGGAGCCTACGAGCAGTACTTC
CAGNQAIDRGAYEQYF
>.|.|TRBV6-5|TRBJ2-7
TGTGCCAGCAGTCAAACTGGAACCGGGATTCAGTACTTC
CASSQTGTGIQYF
>.|.|TRBV6-5|TRBJ1-1
TGTGCCAGCAGTAGTGGAGGGGGCACTGAAGCTTTCTTT
CASSSGGGTEAFF
>.|TRBD1|TRBV5-1|TRBJ2-5
TGCGCCAGCAGCTTCGGACAGGGGCTCAAAGAGACCCAGTACTTC
CASSFGQGLKETQYF
>few|TRBD2|TRBV24-1|TRBJ2-1
TGTGCCACCAGTGATTTTCTAGCGGGAGAAAAGAATGAGCAGTTCTTC
CATSDFLAGEKNEQFF
>.|.|TRBV4-2|TRBJ2-7
TGTGCCAGCAGCCAAGATGTAGTGGGACATGGCGATTACGAGCAGTACTTC
CASSQDVVGHGDYEQYF
>once|.|TRBV7-9|TRBJ2-3
TGTGCCTGCAGCCGAAGAGGCGGACTATCCCGCGATACGCAGTATTTT
CACSRRGGLSRDTQYF
>.|.|TRBV30|TRBJ1-5
TGTGCCTGGTCTAGGGGGAGGGATCAGTCCCAGCATTTT
CAWSRGRDQSQHF
>many|.|TRBV29-1|TRBJ1-1
TGCAGCGTCTCAGGAGTAATGAACACTGAAGCTTTCTTT
CSVSGVMNTEAFF
>many|.|TRBV14|TRBJ2-7
TGTGCCAGCAGCCAAGTTTCCAGGAGCTCCTACGAGCAGTACTTC
CASSQVSRSSYEQYF
>once|TRBD1|TRBV20-1|TRBJ1-5
TGCAGTGCCAGTCAGGGGGCGAATCAGCCCCAGCATTTT
CSASQGANQPQHF
>.|.|TRBV5-1|TRBJ2-1
TGCGCCAGCAGCTTGCTTGGAGCCGGCAATGAGCAGTTCTTC
CASSLLGAGNEQFF
>.|.|TRBV30|TRBJ1-5
TGTGCCTGGAGCGGACCGGGGAATCAGCCCCAGCATTTT
CAWSGPGNQPQHF
>.|TRBD2|TRBV11-2|TRBJ2-2
TGTGCCAGCAGCTTATTGTTGGCGGGAGACACCTGGGAGCTGTTTTTT
CASSLLLAGDTWELFF
>few|.|TRBV28|TRBJ2-7
TGTGCCAGCAGACCTGACAGATCCTACGAGCAGTACTTC
CASRPDRSYEQYF
>.|TRBD1|TRBV11-2|TRBJ1-2
TGTGCCAGCAGCCTAGTCCCCAGCGGGACAGGAAAGGACAACTATGGCTACACCTTC
CASSLVPSGTGKDNYGYTF
>.|.|TRBV5-1|TRBJ1-2
TGCGCCAGCAGCTTGTCGGGAGAAACGTATGGCTACACCTTC
CASSLSGETYGYTF
>.|TRBD1|TRBV10-3|TRBJ1-2
TGTGCCGCGCAACCGGGGACAGGGGGTTGGTATGGCTACACCTTC
CAAQPGTGGWYGYTF
>few|TRBD2|TRBV7-9|TRBJ2-3
TGTGCCAGCAGCTTGACTAGCGGGGGAGGAGATACGCAGTATTTT
CASSLTSGGGDTQYF
>.|.|TRBV11-3|TRBJ2-1
TGTGCCGGCAGCCTAGGGTCTAGCGACATCAATGAGCAGTTCTTC
CAGSLGSSDINEQFF
>medium-sized|.|TRBV12-5|TRBJ2-6
TGTGCTAGTGGGGGACGGGGTTCTGGGGCCAACGTCCTGACTTTC
CASGGRGSGANVLTF
>.|.|TRBV11-2|TRBJ2-1
TGTGCCAGCAGCGACGGAACGGGGATCAGGTCGGCTAATGAGCAGTTCTTC
CASSDGTGIRSANEQFF
>.|TRBD1|TRBV28|TRBJ2-7
TGTGCCAGCAGATATGCGGGGACAGGGGACTACGAGCAGTACTTC
CASRYAGTGDYEQYF
>.|.|TRBV10-3|TRBJ2-7
TGTGCCATCAGTGGGAACGACATGGTCTCCGAGTACTTC
CAISGNDMVSEYF
>.|.|TRBV6-6|TRBJ2-2
TGTGCCAGCAGGAAGGACGGGCCCACCGGGGAGCTGTTTTTT
CASRKDGPTGELFF
>few|.|TRBV28|TRBJ2-7
TGTGCCAGCACCCCCCTTGGGAGTTCCTACGAGCAGTACTTC
CASTPLGSSYEQYF
>many|TRBD1|TRBV14|TRBJ1-4
TGTGCCAGCAGCCACCAGGACAGGGGATACGAAAAACTGTTTTTT
CASSHQDRGYEKLFF
>many|TRBD2|TRBV6-1|TRBJ2-5
TGTGCCAGCAGTGTACTAGCGGGAGGGCAGGAGACCCAGTACTTC
CASSVLAGGQETQYF
>.|.|TRBV6-1|TRBJ2-5
TGTACCAGCAGTGAAGTTCACGGGAGCGATGGCCAGTACTTC
CTSSEVHGSDGQYF
>.|TRBD2|TRBV6-6|TRBJ2-5
TGTGCCAGCAGCCAACCTAGCGGGAGGGGCAGGGAGACCCAGTACTTC
CASSQPSGRGRETQYF
>.|TRBD2|TRBV28|TRBJ2-7
TGTGCCAGCAGTTTCGCGGGAGGGCCCTACGAGCAGTACTTC
CASSFAGGPYEQYF
>many|.|TRBV29-1|TRBJ2-7
TGCAGCGTTATCGCCGGGGGTGGTTCCGAGCAGTACTTC
CSVIAGGGSEQYF
>.|.|TRBV11-2|TRBJ2-1
TGTTCCAGCAGCCCCGTAGGTGAAAAAGCAGGCCTCTACAATGAGCATTTCTTC
CSSSPVGEKAGLYNEHFF
>.|TRBD1|TRBV6-5|TRBJ1-1
TGTGCTTGCAGATCACCCGGGACAGAAGCTTCCTTT
CACRSPGTEASF
>many|TRBD2|TRBV29-1|TRBJ2-3
TGCAGCGTTCAGGGACTAGCATTCATTCGCACAGATACGCAGTATTTT
CSVQGLAFIRTDTQYF
>many|.|TRBV4-2|TRBJ2-2
TGTGCCAGCAGCCAAGATCAATTGGGAGCCGGGGAGCTGTTTTTT
CASSQDQLGAGELFF
>many|.|TRBV6-4|TRBJ2-1
TGTGCCAGCAGTGACGACCACAATGAGCAGTTCTTC
CASSDDHNEQFF
>.|.|TRBV12-3/TRBV12-4|TRBJ2-6
TGTGCCAGCAGTTTCAACCGGGTCACGGGCTCTGGGGCCAACGTCCTGACTTTC
CASSFNRVTGSGANVLTF
>.|.|TRBV5-1|TRBJ2-3
TGCGCCAGCAACTTGTCTCCAGATACGCAGTATTTC
CASNLSPDTQYF
>.|.|TRBV6-5|TRBJ2-1
TGTGTCAGCAGTTCACTAGCAGCAGGAATGAATGAGGAGTTCTTC
CVSSSLAAGMNEEFF
>.|.|TRBV28|TRBJ1-1
TGTGCCAGCAGCTGGGGACGGAACACTGAAGCTTCCTTT
CASSWGRNTEASF
>.|TRBD2|TRBV5-4|TRBJ2-1
TGTGCCAGCAGCCCCGAATCGGGACTAGTGGGCGACAATGAGCAGTTCTTC
CASSPESGLVGDNEQFF
>.|TRBD1|TRBV15|TRBJ1-1
TGTGCCACCAGCAGTCGGACAGGGAGAAGCACTGAAGCTTTCTTT
CATSSRTGRSTEAFF
>many|.|TRBV6-6|TRBJ2-5
TGTGCCAGCAGGATGCATCAGGGGAGGAGGCAAGAGACCCAGTACTTC
CASRMHQGRRQETQYF
>many|TRBD1|TRBV6-6|TRBJ1-5
TGTGCCAGCAGTTACACAGGGGTCGGTCAGCCCCAGCATTTT
CASSYTGVGQPQHF
>few|TRBD1|TRBV14|TRBJ2-2
TGTGCCAGCAGCCAAGGACAGGGGGCCACCGGGGAGCTGTTTTTT
CASSQGQGATGELFF
>once|.|TRBV5-1|TRBJ1-2
TGCGCCAGCAGTCCTGGACAGACTAACTATGGCTACACCTTC
CASSPGQTNYGYTF
>.|.|TRBV28|TRBJ2-5
TGTGCCAGCAGTTTAGATGCCCGTGGGTGGGGGGCCCAGTACTTC
CASSLDARGWGAQYF
>.|.|TRBV30|TRBJ2-5
TGTGCCTGGAGTCCAAGAGAGACCCAGTACTTC
CAWSPRETQYF
>.|TRBD1|TRBV11-2|TRBJ2-7
TGTGTCAGCAGCCCCCCGGACAGGGTCTACGAGCAGTACTTC
CVSSPPDRVYEQYF